This entry describes one TCR beta chain. V shed 10 bases, J shed 3 bases, and the junction held 7 bases outside the gene matches. Germline lookup yields CDR1 MNHEY and CDR2 SVGAGI. The CDR3 loop spans 13 amino acids. Source study methods: The authors estimated nucleated cell counts from reference gene primer amplification. The assay was immunoSEQ multiplex PCR, and TCRdb's table has in-frame clones only and misses some. V, J and clone size were drawn from that table, and D and trimming were deduced from the DNA. The sample lists around 330,000 clones; 87% were seen once. Self-reported history from a screening survey and questionnaire set each donor's cohort. For recovered donors of Cohort 3, there were two negative PCRs, clearance, or symptom resolution. The sample is drawn from a study of blood T cell repertoires in COVID-19. Study-level background: Researchers got acute and convalescent COVID-19 samples from the United States, Italy and Spain.

The TCR originated in a woman aged 18-29 years who had recovered from COVID-19. Source material: PBMCs or T cells enriched from blood (not recorded which). The J gene is TRBJ1-1, the V gene TRBV6-5; 8 nucleotides line up with TRBD1. The chain's CDR3 is CATSDRDHTEAFF. The CDR3 DNA is TGTGCCACCTCGGACAGGGATCACACTGAAGCTTTCTTT.